This entry concerns a single T cell receptor (beta chain). The antigen it binds to is not known. Base qualities are missing; no much larger clone stands one base away. The collaborating institutions used their own protocols to collect whole blood in K2EDTA tubes. For TCRbeta analysis, collaborators shipped samples as frozen whole blood, isolated PBMCs, or DNA extracted from either of those sample types. TCRbeta CDR3 regions were amplified from genomic DNA by means of the immunoSEQ Assay, a bias-controlled multiplex PCR. Regarding the original processing steps: Within the assay, amplification of reference gene primers was used to estimate how many nucleated cells each sample contained. To quantify the absolute abundance of each unique TCRbeta CDR3 rearrangement, sequence reads were collapsed and filtered. Productive Simpson clonality was computed per sample as the square root of Simpson's diversity index over productive rearrangements. Held by TCRdb, this immuneACCESS table contains in-frame sequences only and omits some clones. Under half of the omission traces to an unresolved V gene where checked; the cause of the rest is unknown. D and trimming come from the DNA, and the V and J calls and clone size come from that table. The table for this sample lists tens of thousands of clones; around nine tenths of them were counted only once. The leading ten clones occupy 5.1% of the sample.

The CDR3 goes from the cysteine to the phenylalanine over 15 residues. Only the CDR3 portion is preserved as DNA: 45 bases, with reading frame beginning at the first base. CDR1 and CDR2 (MDHEN, SYDVKM) derive from the germline V gene. At the junction V is shortened by 6 bases and J by 3 bases; bases outside the gene matches: 7. This sample is drawn from a study of blood T cell repertoires in COVID-19 (dated by TCRdb to 2018 to 2020). For context, the study as a whole: Samples covering the acute and convalescent phases of COVID-19 were provided by collaborators in the United States, Italy and Spain. Sample metadata almost always included a de-identified subject ID, COVID-19 status, age in years and sex. Samples were obtained from the ongoing ImmuneRACE study (first 160 participants) and from roughly 1,300 subjects provided by 6 global collaborators. The repertoires were made available in a free public database intended to serve as a resource for research on the immune response to SARS-CoV-2. The material from the prospective study consisted of cDNA or gDNA derived from T cells, B-cell-depleted T cells, or PBMCs. Subjects who had been exposed to COVID-19, were actively infected with it, or had recovered from it provided the deeply sampled blood TCRbeta repertoires that made up the dataset. Where available, HLA class I and class II types were taken from metadata supplied by the sample provider and were not determined by assay-based typing.

Paper-wide results and their limitations: The quantity of clinical and demographic metadata differed by source and by participant and was supplied without curation.

Sequenced material: peripheral blood. This sequence uses TRBV28 and TRBJ2-1; 8 nucleotides in the junction match TRBD2. The TCR comes from a man in his 70s with acute or convalescent COVID-19. DNA sequence: TGTGCCAGCAGAAGAATGGGACTAGTCTACAATGAGCAGTTCTTC. Its amino acids are CASRRMGLVYNEQFF. Beyond the CDR3, the reference TRBV28 and TRBJ2-1 genes provide the residues; the full variable domain reads: DVKVTQSSRYLVKRTGEKVFLECVQDMDHENMFWYRQDPGLGLRLIYFSYDVKMKEKGDIPEGYSVSREKKERFSLILESASTNQTSMYLCASRRMGLVYNEQFFGPGTRLTVL.